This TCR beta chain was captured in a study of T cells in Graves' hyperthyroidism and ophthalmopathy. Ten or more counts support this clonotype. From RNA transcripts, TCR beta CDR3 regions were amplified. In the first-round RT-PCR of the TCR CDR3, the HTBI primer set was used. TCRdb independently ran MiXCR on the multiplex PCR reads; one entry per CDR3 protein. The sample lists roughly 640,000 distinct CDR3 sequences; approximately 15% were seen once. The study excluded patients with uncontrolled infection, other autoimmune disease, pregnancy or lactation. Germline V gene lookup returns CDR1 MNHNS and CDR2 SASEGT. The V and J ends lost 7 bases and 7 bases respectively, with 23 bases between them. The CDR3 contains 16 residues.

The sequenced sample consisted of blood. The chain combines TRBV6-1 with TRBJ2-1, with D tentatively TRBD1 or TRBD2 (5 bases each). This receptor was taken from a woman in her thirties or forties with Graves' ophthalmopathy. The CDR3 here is CASTGTGTAVRNEQFF. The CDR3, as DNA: TGTGCCAGCACCGGAACCGGGACGGCGGTTAGGAATGAGCAGTTCTTC.